This T cell receptor (beta chain) was recovered during a study of T cell responses to AZD1222 COVID-19 vaccine (dated by TCRdb to the early 2020s). Turning to the overall study: AZD1222 recipients given second doses at about 4 weeks or at about 12 weeks were pooled, since spike-specific TCR depth and breadth were not found to differ between the two schedules. A total of 230 to 250 trial participants underwent TCR sequencing, of whom some 210 received two doses of AZD1222 and about 25 received two doses of the MenACWY control vaccine. Trial participants were enrolled by age into 18-55, 56-69 and 70-plus year subgroups, with roughly 150, 30 and 60 TCR-sequenced participants respectively. The paper's findings and limits, for the study overall: The vaccine-associated CD4 TCRs covered the entire spike protein, and the dominant responses fell in regions 160-218 and 743-854. Reportedly, almost half of the unique spike-specific TCRs recognized epitopes lying outside the regions that are mutated in the B.1.351 and B.1.1.7 variants. Because no day 14 peak-response samples were available, the repertoires could be characterized only after the peak T cell response. Most participants were white British and females outnumbered males, and the authors suggested that clonal diversity may have been underestimated. In the small 56-69-year group, the increase in depth fell short of significance, most likely because of low power. Conclusions about previously exposed vaccinees are limited, since just 5 or 6 AZD1222 recipients were seropositive for SARS-CoV-2 at baseline. A significant rise in spike-specific TCR breadth and depth was observed after two AZD1222 doses relative to day 0 and relative to MenACWY recipients.

Reading the label with the study, this specimen's time point is: baseline before first vaccination. The vaccinee samples were drawn from two UK trials, COV001 and COV002, one of which was a single-blind randomized controlled phase 2/3 trial testing AZD1222 (ChAdOx1 nCoV-19) in healthy adults. For TCRbeta chain sequencing, PBMC samples were collected from trial participants at day 0 and at day 28 after the second dose. The CDR3 contains 17 residues, cysteine and phenylalanine counted. The kept DNA is CDR3 alone, 51 bases in frame from the first base. As encoded in the germline V gene, CDR1 is MDHEN while CDR2 is SYDVKM. Here V drops 6 bases and J drops 6 bases, and the junction holds 14 bases not matched to any gene. With regard to this clone: There is no known antigen for this receptor. Per-base qualities were not stored, and no clone one base away is much larger.

The CDR3 regions of human TCRbeta chains were analyzed by immunosequencing. The original pipeline was this. TCRs in the repertoires were compared against a reference library of SARS-CoV-2-specific TCRs that had been generated with the MIRA antigen-specificity platform. Breadth was defined as the fraction of unique TCRs that were SARS-CoV-2-associated. Depth was defined as the fraction of total T cells that were SARS-CoV-2-associated. Using the MIRA data, each spike-specific TCR was assigned both to the spike region to which the TCR was reactive and to a CD4 or CD8 class. Log10-transformed breadth and depth values were compared by one-way ANOVA with Sidak's multiple comparisons tests. TCRdb took over this immuneACCESS table, retaining in-frame rearrangements with V and J assigned. Such tables are incomplete; in checked studies, under half of the missing clones stem from an unresolved V gene, and the remainder is unexplained. The DNA was the basis for D and trimming; V, J and clone size are from that table. Within this sample are roughly 100,000 clones, with about four fifths of them counted one time only. The leading ten clones occupy approximately 15% of the sample.

This specimen consisted of peripheral blood, obtained on day 0 of AZD1222 vaccination. The clonotype originates from an adult in good health. The rearranged segments are TRBV28 and TRBJ1-2, with TRBD1 identical over 12 junction bases. CDR3 sequence: CASSRVSGTGGLDGYTF. The DNA sequence follows: TGTGCCAGCAGCCGTGTGTCCGGGACAGGGGGCCTGGATGGCTACACCTTC.